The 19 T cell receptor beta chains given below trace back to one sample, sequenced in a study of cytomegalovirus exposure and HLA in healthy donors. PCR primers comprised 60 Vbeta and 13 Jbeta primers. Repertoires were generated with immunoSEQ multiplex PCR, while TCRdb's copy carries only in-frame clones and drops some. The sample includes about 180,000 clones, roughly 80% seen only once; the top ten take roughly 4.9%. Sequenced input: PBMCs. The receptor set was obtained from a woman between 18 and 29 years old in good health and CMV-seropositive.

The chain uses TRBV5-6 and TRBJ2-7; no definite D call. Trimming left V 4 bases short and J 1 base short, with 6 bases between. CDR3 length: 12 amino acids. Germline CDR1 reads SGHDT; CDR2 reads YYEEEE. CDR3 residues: CASSGNSYEQYF. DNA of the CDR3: TGTGCCAGCAGCGGCAATTCCTACGAGCAGTACTTC.

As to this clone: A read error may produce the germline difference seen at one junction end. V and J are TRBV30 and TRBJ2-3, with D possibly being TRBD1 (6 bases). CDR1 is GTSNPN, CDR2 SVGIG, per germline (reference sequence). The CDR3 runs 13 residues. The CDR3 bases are TGTGCCTGGAGTGTACAGGGAAAAGCCAAGAGGTCTTTT. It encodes CAWSVQGKAKRSF.

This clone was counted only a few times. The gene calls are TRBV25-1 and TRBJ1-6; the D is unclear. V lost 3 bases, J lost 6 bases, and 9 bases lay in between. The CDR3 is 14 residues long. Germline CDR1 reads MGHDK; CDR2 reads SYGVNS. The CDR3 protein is CASSEIQSNSPLHF. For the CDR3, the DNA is TGTGCCAGCAGTGAGATACAGAGTAATTCACCCCTCCACTTT.

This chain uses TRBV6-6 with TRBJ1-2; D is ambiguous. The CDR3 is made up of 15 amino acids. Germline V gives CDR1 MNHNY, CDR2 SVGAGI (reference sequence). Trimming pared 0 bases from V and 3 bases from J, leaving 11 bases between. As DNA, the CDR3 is TGTGCCAGCAGTTACTCGAACGGGAGGGACTATGGCTACACCTTC. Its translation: CASSYSNGRDYGYTF.

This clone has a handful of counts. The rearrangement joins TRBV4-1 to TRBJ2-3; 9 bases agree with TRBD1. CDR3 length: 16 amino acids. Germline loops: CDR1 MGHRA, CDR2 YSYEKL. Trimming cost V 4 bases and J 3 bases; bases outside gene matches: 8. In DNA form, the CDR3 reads TGCGCCAGCAGCCGCTGGACAGGGGCCGGGACAGATACGCAGTATTTT. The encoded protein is CASSRWTGAGTDTQYF.

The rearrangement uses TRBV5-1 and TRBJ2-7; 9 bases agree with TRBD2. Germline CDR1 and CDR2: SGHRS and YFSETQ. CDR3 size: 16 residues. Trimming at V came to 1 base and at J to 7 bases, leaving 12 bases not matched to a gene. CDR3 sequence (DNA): TGCGCCAGCAGCTTGCAAAACCTAGCGGGGCCTATGGAGCAGTACTTC. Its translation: CASSLQNLAGPMEQYF.

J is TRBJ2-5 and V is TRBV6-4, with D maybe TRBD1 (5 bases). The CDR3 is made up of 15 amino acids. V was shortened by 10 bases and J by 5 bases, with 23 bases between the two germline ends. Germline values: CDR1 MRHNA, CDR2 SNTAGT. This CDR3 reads CAISQTGAVSETQYF. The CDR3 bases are TGTGCCATCAGCCAAACAGGAGCTGTCTCCGAGACCCAGTACTTC.

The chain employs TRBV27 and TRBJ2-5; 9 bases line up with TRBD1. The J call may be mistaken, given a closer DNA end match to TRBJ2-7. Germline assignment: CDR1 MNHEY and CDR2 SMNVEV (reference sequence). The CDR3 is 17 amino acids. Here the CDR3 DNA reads TGTGCCAGCAGTTTGCAACCCCTGGACAGGGGAGCCTACGAGCAGTACTTC. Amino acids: CASSLQPLDRGAYEQYF.

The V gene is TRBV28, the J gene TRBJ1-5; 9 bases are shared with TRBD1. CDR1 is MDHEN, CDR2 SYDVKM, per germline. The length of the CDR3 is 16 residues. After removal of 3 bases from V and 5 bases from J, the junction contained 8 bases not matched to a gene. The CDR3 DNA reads TGTGCCAGCAGTTTTACGGGACAGGGTCACCATCAGCCCCAGCATTTT. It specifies CASSFTGQGHHQPQHF. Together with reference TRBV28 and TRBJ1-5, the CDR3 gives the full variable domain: DVKVTQSSRYLVKRTGEKVFLECVQDMDHENMFWYRQDPGLGLRLIYFSYDVKMKEKGDIPEGYSVSREKKERFSLILESASTNQTSMYLCASSFTGQGHHQPQHFGDGTRLSIL.

The CDR3 DNA sequence: TGCAGCGTGCGACTAGCCGGGCTCCCAGAGACCCAGTACTTC. Its translation: CSVRLAGLPETQYF. This chain uses TRBV29-1 with TRBJ2-5; 7 bases fit TRBD2. From germline, CDR1 is SQVTM and CDR2 ANQGSEA. The CDR3 runs to 14 residues. The ends lost 6 bases at V and 4 bases at J; junction bases unmatched: 11.

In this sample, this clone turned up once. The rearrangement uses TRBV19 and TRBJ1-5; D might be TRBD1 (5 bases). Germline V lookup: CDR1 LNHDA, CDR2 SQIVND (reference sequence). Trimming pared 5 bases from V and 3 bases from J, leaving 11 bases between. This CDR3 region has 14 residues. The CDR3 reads CASSSTENNQPQHF. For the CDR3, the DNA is TGTGCCAGTAGTTCGACAGAAAACAATCAGCCCCAGCATTTT.

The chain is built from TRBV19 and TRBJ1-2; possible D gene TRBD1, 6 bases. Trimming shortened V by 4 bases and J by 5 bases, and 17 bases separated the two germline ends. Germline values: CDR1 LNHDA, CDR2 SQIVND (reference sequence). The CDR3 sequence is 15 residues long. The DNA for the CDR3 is TGTGCCAGTAGTAGGGCGTACAGGGAACAATATGGCTACACCTTC. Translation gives CASSRAYREQYGYTF.

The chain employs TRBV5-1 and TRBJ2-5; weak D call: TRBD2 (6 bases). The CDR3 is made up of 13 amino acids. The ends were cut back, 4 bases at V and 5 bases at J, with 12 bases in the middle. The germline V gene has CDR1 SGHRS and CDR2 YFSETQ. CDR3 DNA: TGCGCCAGCAGCCGGGTCGGGGGTGAGACCCAGTACTTC. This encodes CASSRVGGETQYF.

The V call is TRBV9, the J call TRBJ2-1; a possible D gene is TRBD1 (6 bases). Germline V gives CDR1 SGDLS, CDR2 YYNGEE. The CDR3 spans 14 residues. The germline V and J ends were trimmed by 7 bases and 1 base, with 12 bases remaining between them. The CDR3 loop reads CASGKQGSYNEQFF. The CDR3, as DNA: TGTGCCAGCGGCAAACAGGGATCCTACAATGAGCAGTTCTTC. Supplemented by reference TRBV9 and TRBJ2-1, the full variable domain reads DSGVTQTPKHLITATGQRVTLRCSPRSGDLSVYWYQQSLDQGLQFLIQYYNGEERAKGNILERFSAQQFPDLHSELNLSSLELGDSALYFCASGKQGSYNEQFFGPGTRLTVL.

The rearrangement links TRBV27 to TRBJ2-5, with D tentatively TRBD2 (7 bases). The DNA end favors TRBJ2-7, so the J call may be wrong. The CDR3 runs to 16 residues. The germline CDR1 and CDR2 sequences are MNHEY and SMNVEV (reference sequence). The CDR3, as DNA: TGTGCCAGCAGTTTATCGCTGCGGGGGCGCCGCTACGAGCAGTACTTC. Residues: CASSLSLRGRRYEQYF.

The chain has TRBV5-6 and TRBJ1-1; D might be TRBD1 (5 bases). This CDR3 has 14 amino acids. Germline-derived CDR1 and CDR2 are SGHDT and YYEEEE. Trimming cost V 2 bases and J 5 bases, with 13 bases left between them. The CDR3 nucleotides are TGTGCCAGCAGCTTTGGGCTGGGGCGAACTGAAGCTTTCTTT. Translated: CASSFGLGRTEAFF.

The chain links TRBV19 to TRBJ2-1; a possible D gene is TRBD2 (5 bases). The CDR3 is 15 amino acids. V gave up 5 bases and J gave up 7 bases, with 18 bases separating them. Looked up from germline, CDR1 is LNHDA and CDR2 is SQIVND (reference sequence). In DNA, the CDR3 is TGTGCCAGTAGTTTAACACCGGGGTCGTTAAATGAGCAGTTCTTC. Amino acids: CASSLTPGSLNEQFF.

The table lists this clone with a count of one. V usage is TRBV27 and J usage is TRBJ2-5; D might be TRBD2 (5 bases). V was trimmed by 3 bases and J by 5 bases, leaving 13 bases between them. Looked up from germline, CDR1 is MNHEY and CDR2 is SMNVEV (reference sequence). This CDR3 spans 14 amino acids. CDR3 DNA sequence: TGTGCCAGCAGTTTCGCCTTCGGCGGGGAGACCCAGTACTTC. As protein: CASSFAFGGETQYF.

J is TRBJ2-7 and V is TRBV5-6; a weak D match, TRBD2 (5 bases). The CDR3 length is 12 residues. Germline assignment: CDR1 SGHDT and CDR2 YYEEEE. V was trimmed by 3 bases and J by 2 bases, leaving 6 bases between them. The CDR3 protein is CASSSGTYEQYF. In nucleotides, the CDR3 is TGTGCCAGCAGCTCGGGGACCTACGAGCAGTACTTC. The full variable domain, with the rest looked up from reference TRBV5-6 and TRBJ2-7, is DAGVTQSPTHLIKTRGQQVTLRCSPKSGHDTVSWYQQALGQGPQFIFQYYEEEERQRGNFPDRFSGHQFPNYSSELNVNALLLGDSALYLCASSSGTYEQYFGPGTRLTVT.